This TCR beta chain comes out of a study of OX40 agonist ivuxolimab in advanced cancers. Study context: Six ivuxolimab dose levels, 0.01 to 10 mg/kg, were given intravenously every 2 weeks.

Study outcomes and limitations: The 0.1-3.0 mg/kg partial responders had among the lowest clonal expansion. More expanded clones were seen, on average, in CD8+ T cells than in CD4+.

Worth noting for this clone: Antigen: not known.

Profiling relied on immunoSEQ multiplex PCR, and the TCRdb table lists in-frame clones only, not all of them. The sample lists about 20,000 clones, around 79% seen once, with about 16% in the top ten. The germline CDR1 and CDR2 sequences are DFQATT and SNEGSKA (reference sequence). V was pared by 5 bases and J by 3 bases, with 7 bases between. The CDR3 is 11 residues long. Drawing of blood for sampling happened at baseline, at cycle 4 day 1, and at cycle 7 day 1. The chain uses TRBV20-1 and TRBJ1-1; D ambiguous. This TCR was recovered from an adult with an advanced solid tumor such as melanoma, head and neck, liver or kidney cancer. Source: CD4+ or CD8+ T cells sorted from blood, taken in a trial of the OX40 agonist ivuxolimab. The CDR3 nucleotides read TGCAGTGCTTATTCCCACACTGAAGCTTTCTTT. Its protein product is CSAYSHTEAFF.